The following is a T cell receptor (beta chain) sequence with its context. This record belongs to a study of cytomegalovirus exposure and HLA in healthy donors. Looking at the study overall: Membership in the Caucasian-associated ancestry cluster was found for about 84% of around 380 genotyped donors.

The CDR3 consists of 17 residues. Germline lookup yields CDR1 KGHSH and CDR2 LQKENI. Unmatched junction bases numbered 13, after V lost 4 bases and J lost 5 bases. The PCR made use of 60 Vbeta and 13 Jbeta primers. Only in-frame clones appear in the TCRdb table, and some are missing; sequencing was by immunoSEQ multiplex PCR. This sample carries under 150,000 clones, nearly 80% of them seen once, and the ten largest clones take 6.3%. The chain combines TRBV18 with TRBJ2-5, with 10 bases that match TRBD2. The TCR was taken from a woman in her thirties or forties in good health and CMV-seronegative. What was sequenced was PBMCs. DNA of the CDR3: TGTGCCAGCTCACTCACCCCCGGGCTAGCGGGAGTCGAGACCCAGTACTTC. This gives the protein CASSLTPGLAGVETQYF.